The TCR beta chain described here comes from a study of regulatory T cells in long-lasting Graves disease. Arm-PCR of CDR3 regions with iRepertoire HTBI primers generated TCR beta libraries. TCRdb reprocessed the multiplex PCR reads with MiXCR, giving one entry per CDR3 protein. This table holds about 520,000 distinct CDR3 sequences, 12% found once. This clonotype was picked up a small number of times. As to time point: newly diagnosed GD, antithyroid drugs for less than 3 months. PBMCs provided the RNA from which the TCR library was made. The authors drew patients from an endocrinology department in Xi'an, China. This CDR3 has 14 amino acids. CDR1 SGHKS and CDR2 YYEKEE come from the germline V gene (reference sequence). V lost 4 bases to trimming and J lost 2 bases, with 9 bases between them. These same records also appear under a second study, on T cells in Graves' hyperthyroidism and ophthalmopathy.

The sample was peripheral blood mononuclear cells (PBMCs), taken at new diagnosis, from a patient treated with antithyroid drugs. This TCR was sampled from a woman in her 30s with Graves disease. The V and J genes are TRBV5-5 and TRBJ2-2, with D possibly called TRBD1 or TRBD2 (5 bases each). CDR3 amino acids: CASSQGANTGELFF. CDR3 DNA sequence: TGTGCCAGCAGCCAGGGAGCAAACACCGGGGAGCTGTTTTTT.